A selection of T cell receptor beta chains follows, all from one sample in a study of CD8+CD57+ T cells in acquired aplastic anemia. From the reads, TCRdb called clonotypes with MiXCR, one entry per CDR3 protein. This table has 150,000 to 200,000 distinct CDR3 sequences, over 60% appearing once. The sequenced sample was sorted CD4+, CD8+, or CD8+CD57+ T cells (not recorded which) from PBMCs. Receptor source: a human donor with severe aplastic anemia or a healthy control (not recorded which). Each CDR3 is given without its conserved first and last residue. Size is omitted from some rows. Given values are once, few, many or a class for expanded clones.

j_call | v_call | clone_size | cdr3_aa
TRBJ2-3 | TRBV7-2 | - | ASSLVGLVLDTQY
TRBJ2-2 | TRBV7-2 | - | ASSLGITGGEAGELF
TRBJ1-1 | TRBV10-1 | - | ASSFTQGAEAF
TRBJ1-1 | TRBV20-1 | - | SARHRDPQAF
TRBJ1-5 | TRBV5-1 | - | ASSSEGRREQPQH
TRBJ2-7 | TRBV29-1 | - | SVEGSNSYGQY
TRBJ2-5 | TRBV2 | - | ASQWASGETQY
TRBJ2-2 | TRBV5-6 | many | ASSLWDRGPGELF
TRBJ2-6 | TRBV7-9 | - | ASSLVRDRGFGANVLT
TRBJ2-3 | TRBV20-1 | - | SARASLQGTTDTQY
TRBJ1-1 | TRBV12-3/TRBV12-4 | - | ASSSDRQAF
TRBJ2-2 | TRBV24-1 | - | ATTGSGTGELF
TRBJ1-6 | TRBV7-9 | - | ASSLEVPNSPLH
TRBJ2-2 | TRBV19 | - | ASSITWDNTGELF
TRBJ2-1 | TRBV7-6 | - | ASSSSSRDEQF
TRBJ2-6 | TRBV19 | - | ASSITGANVLT
TRBJ1-2 | TRBV24-1 | - | ATRDRLGSGYT
TRBJ1-2 | TRBV19 | - | ASSSTGQGYDGYT
TRBJ2-3 | TRBV6-1 | - | ASTERASTDTQY
TRBJ2-7 | TRBV7-2 | once | ASSLGHQTYEQY
TRBJ1-5 | TRBV20-1 | - | SASSGQPQH
TRBJ2-7 | TRBV20-1 | - | SALSGRASYEQY
TRBJ2-6 | TRBV6-1 | few | ASSDGRDRGANVLT
TRBJ1-4 | TRBV2 | many | ASNLFTRTNEKLF
TRBJ2-3 | TRBV5-5 | once | ASSLVAGRTDTQY
TRBJ1-2 | TRBV7-2 | - | ASSLAGGDNYGYT
TRBJ1-1 | TRBV2 | - | AIQTQGTEAF
TRBJ2-7 | TRBV2 | once | ASSHRAGAYEQY
TRBJ1-3 | TRBV9 | many | ASSADSSSGNTIY
TRBJ1-2 | TRBV19 | - | ASMEQVGGYT
TRBJ2-3 | TRBV9 | - | ASSVGGRDTDTQY
TRBJ2-6 | TRBV4-1 | once | ASSQERVTGANVLT
TRBJ2-1 | TRBV9 | many | ASSGGGLVGEQF
TRBJ2-1 | TRBV7-9 | once | ASSSGLNEQF
TRBJ1-6 | TRBV12-3/TRBV12-4 | - | ASSLLGTRNSPLH
TRBJ1-1 | TRBV10-3 | - | ASSGRDRGRTEAF
TRBJ2-7 | TRBV20-1 | - | SADPGLAGGAYEQY
TRBJ2-3 | TRBV24-1 | many | ATSDPEPELLGTQY
TRBJ2-7 | TRBV24-1 | - | ATSYRTSGANEQY
TRBJ2-1 | TRBV10-3 | - | ATQVGDSYNEQF
TRBJ1-1 | TRBV10-1 | - | ASSESAVGRNTEAF
TRBJ2-3 | TRBV20-1 | - | SADLTSGGDTQY
TRBJ2-7 | TRBV19 | once | ASSAKGTGEKHEQY
TRBJ2-7 | TRBV2 | - | ASSVGGGSSYEQY
TRBJ1-6 | TRBV2 | - | ASSDRGQTTINSPLH
TRBJ1-5 | TRBV2 | many | ASSDMNQPQH
TRBJ1-5 | TRBV6-5 | - | ASSYQGLNQSQH
TRBJ2-7 | TRBV7-2 | - | ASSSTGAYEQY
TRBJ2-5 | TRBV20-1 | - | SARVPQETQY
TRBJ2-7 | TRBV29-1 | once | SVEGGSSRREYEQY
TRBJ2-3 | TRBV27 | few | ASSFLFETGTDTQY
TRBJ1-1 | TRBV7-2 | few | ASSQVYTEAF
TRBJ2-5 | TRBV29-1 | - | SELRGQETQN
TRBJ1-2 | TRBV9 | few | ASSVGGLPNYGYT
TRBJ1-5 | TRBV7-2 | - | ASSLEKTGIQPQH
TRBJ2-3 | TRBV7-9 | - | ASSLIRTTQY
TRBJ1-3 | TRBV4-2 | - | ASSPLVAGAFSGNTIY